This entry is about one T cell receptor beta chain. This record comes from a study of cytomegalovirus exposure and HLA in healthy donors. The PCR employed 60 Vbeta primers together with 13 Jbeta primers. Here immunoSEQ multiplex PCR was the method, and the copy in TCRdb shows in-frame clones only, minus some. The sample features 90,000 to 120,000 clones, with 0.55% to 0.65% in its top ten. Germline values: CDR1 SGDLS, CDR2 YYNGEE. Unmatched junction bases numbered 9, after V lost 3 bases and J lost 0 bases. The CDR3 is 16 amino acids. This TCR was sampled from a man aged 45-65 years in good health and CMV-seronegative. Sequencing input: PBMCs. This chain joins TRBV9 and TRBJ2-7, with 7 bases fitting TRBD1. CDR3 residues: CASSGGPGQSSYEQYF. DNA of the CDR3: TGTGCCAGCAGCGGTGGACCGGGACAGAGCTCCTACGAGCAGTACTTC. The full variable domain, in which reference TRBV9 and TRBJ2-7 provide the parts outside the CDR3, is DSGVTQTPKHLITATGQRVTLRCSPRSGDLSVYWYQQSLDQGLQFLIQYYNGEERAKGNILERFSAQQFPDLHSELNLSSLELGDSALYFCASSGGPGQSSYEQYFGPGTRLTVT.